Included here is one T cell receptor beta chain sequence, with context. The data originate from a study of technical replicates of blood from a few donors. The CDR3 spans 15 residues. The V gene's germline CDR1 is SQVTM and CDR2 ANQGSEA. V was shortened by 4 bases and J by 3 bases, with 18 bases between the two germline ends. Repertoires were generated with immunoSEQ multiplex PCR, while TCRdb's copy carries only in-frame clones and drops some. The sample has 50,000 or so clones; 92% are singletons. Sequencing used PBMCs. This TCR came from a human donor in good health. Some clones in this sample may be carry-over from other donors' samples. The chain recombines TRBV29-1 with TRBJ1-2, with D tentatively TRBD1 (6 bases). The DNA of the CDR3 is TGCAGCGTTGTCGGAGGGGGGGCGGGCGACTATGGCTACACCTTC. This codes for CSVVGGGAGDYGYTF. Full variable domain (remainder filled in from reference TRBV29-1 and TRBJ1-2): SAVISQKPSRDICQRGTSLTIQCQVDSQVTMMFWYRQQPGQSLTLIATANQGSEATYESGFVIDKFPISRPNLTFSTLTVSNMSPEDSSIYLCSVVGGGAGDYGYTFGSGTRLTVV.